This TCR beta chain came from a study of beta chain features in type 1 diabetes. Concerning this clone: No antigen is known for it.

Whole-study findings and limits: The VDJ junctions of type 1 diabetes patients carried fewer insertions and more deletions. These data did not resolve whether HLA type affects TCRB rearrangement. The study found moderately but significantly shorter TCRB CDR3s in all four CD4+ subsets of Type 1 diabetes patients.

Expressed TCRB transcripts were sequenced after all isolated RNA was converted to cDNA. Repertoires were generated with immunoSEQ multiplex PCR, while TCRdb's copy carries only in-frame clones and drops some. The profile shows roughly 150,000 clones, around 63% of them singletons. Looked up from germline, CDR1 is KGHSH and CDR2 is LQKENI. The CDR3 spans 16 residues. The V and J ends lost 3 bases and 3 bases respectively, with 16 bases between them. The TCR was taken from a man aged 25-40 years with type 1 diabetes. The chain has TRBV18 and TRBJ2-3; TRBD1 is a possible D gene (5 bases). Sequenced input: naive CD4+ T cells from blood. CDR3 nucleotide sequence: TGTGCCAGCTCACCTTTCAGGGAAGGAAGTACAGATACGCAGTATTTT. Translated, it gives CASSPFREGSTDTQYF.